This T cell receptor beta chain derives from a study of blood T cell repertoires in COVID-19. Study as a whole: The United States, Italy and Spain were the sources of the acute and convalescent COVID-19 samples. T cells, B-cell-depleted T cells, or PBMCs provided the cDNA or gDNA that served as material.

Original data processing: Estimation of nucleated cell counts was performed using reference gene primer amplification. Profiled with immunoSEQ multiplex PCR; TCRdb holds only in-frame clones, not every one. V and J calls and clone size are those listed in that table; D and trimming were worked out from the DNA. The sample holds approximately 220,000 clones, around four fifths seen once. Germline values: CDR1 MDHEN, CDR2 SYDVKM. This CDR3 contains 18 residues. The ends were cut back, 5 bases at V and 3 bases at J, with 23 bases in the middle. This chain links TRBV28 with TRBJ1-5; weak D call: TRBD1 (6 bases). The source is a woman in her thirties or forties with active or convalescent COVID-19. Sequences were obtained from peripheral blood. The CDR3: CASSPQVTGTKHNQPQHF. CDR3 nucleotide sequence: TGTGCCAGCAGTCCTCAGGTGACAGGCACAAAGCACAATCAGCCCCAGCATTTT.